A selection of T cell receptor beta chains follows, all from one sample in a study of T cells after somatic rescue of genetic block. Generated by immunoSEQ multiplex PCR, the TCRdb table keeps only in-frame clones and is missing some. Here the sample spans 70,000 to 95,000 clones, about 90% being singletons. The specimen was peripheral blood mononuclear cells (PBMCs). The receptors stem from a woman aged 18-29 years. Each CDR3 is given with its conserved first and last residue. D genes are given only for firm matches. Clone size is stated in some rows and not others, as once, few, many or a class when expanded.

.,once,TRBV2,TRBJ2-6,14,CASSLSSGANVLTF,TGTGCCAGCAGCCTCAGCTCTGGGGCCAACGTCCTGACTTTC
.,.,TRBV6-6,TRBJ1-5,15,CASSSAGGGGQPQHF,TGTGCCAGCAGTTCGGCCGGAGGGGGGGGGCAGCCCCAGCATTTT
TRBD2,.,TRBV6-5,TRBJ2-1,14,CASGGLAGASEQFF,TGTGCCAGCGGGGGACTAGCGGGAGCGAGTGAGCAGTTCTTC
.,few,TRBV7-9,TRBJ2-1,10,CASSRGEQFF,TGTGCCAGCAGCCGAGGGGAGCAGTTCTTC
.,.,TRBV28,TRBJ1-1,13,CASGQGMDTEAFF,TGTGCCAGCGGGCAGGGCATGGACACTGAAGCTTTCTTT
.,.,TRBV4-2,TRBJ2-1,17,CASSQDRAGATYNEQFF,TGTGCCAGCAGCCAAGATCGGGCGGGGGCTACCTACAATGAGCAGTTCTTC
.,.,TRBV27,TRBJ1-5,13,CASSPRRDQPQHF,TGTGCCAGCAGTCCCCGGAGGGATCAGCCCCAGCATTTT
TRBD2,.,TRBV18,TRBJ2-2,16,CASSPGLAGAGRELFF,TGTGCCAGCTCACCGGGACTAGCGGGAGCGGGTCGGGAGCTGTTTTTT
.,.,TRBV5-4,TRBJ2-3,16,CASSLAGGRGTDTQYF,TGTGCCAGCAGCTTGGCTGGGGGGCGAGGCACAGATACGCAGTATTTT
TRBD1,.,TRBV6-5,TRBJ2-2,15,CASGPWTQGAGELFF,TGTGCCAGCGGCCCATGGACCCAGGGGGCCGGGGAGCTGTTTTTT
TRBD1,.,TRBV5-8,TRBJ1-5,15,CASSLRDRRYQPQHF,TGTGCCAGCAGCCTGCGGGACAGGCGGTATCAGCCCCAGCATTTT
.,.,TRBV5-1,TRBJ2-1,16,CASSQEAPLSYNEQFF,TGCGCCAGCAGCCAAGAGGCGCCGTTGAGTTACAATGAGCAGTTCTTC
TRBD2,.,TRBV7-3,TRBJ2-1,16,CASSSKGTRGGGEQFF,TGTGCCAGCAGCTCAAAAGGGACTAGGGGTGGGGGTGAGCAGTTCTTC
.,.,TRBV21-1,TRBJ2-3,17,CASRWILAGGPTDTQYF,TGTGCCAGCAGGTGGATACTAGCGGGAGGGCCGACAGATACGCAGTATTTT
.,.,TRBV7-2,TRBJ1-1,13,CASSSRGGTEAFF,TGTGCCAGCAGCTCCCGGGGGGGGACTGAAGCTTTCTTT
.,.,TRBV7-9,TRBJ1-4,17,CASSSYSLAGTNEKLFF,TGTGCCAGCAGCTCATACTCCCTAGCTGGCACTAATGAAAAACTGTTTTTT
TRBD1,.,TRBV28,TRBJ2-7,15,CASSFVQGASYEQYF,TGTGCCAGCAGTTTCGTCCAGGGGGCCTCCTACGAGCAGTACTTC
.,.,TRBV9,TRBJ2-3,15,CASSAWGGYSDTQYF,TGTGCCAGCAGCGCCTGGGGGGGCTACTCCGATACGCAGTATTTT
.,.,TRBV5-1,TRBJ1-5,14,CASSLGQANQPQHF,TGCGCCAGCAGCTTGGGACAAGCCAATCAGCCCCAGCATTTT
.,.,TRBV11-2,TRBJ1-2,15,CASSLSRVPSYGYTF,TGTGCCAGCAGCTTATCCAGGGTCCCGTCCTATGGCTACACCTTC
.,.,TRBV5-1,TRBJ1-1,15,CASSVVLGGRTEAFF,TGCGCCAGCAGCGTGGTTTTAGGGGGACGTACTGAAGCTTTCTTT
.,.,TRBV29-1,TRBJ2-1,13,CSVLTADYNEQFF,TGCAGCGTTTTAACAGCCGATTACAATGAGCAGTTCTTC
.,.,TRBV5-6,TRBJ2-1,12,CASSPRSYEQFF,TGTGCCAGCAGCCCGAGGAGTTATGAGCAGTTCTTC
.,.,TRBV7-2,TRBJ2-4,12,CASSLAGTRKYF,TGTGCCAGCAGCTTAGCCGGGACACGAAAGTACTTC
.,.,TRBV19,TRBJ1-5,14,CASSILGPDQPQHF,TGTGCCAGTAGTATATTAGGTCCAGATCAGCCCCAGCATTTT
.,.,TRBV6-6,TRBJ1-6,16,CASRPALSSYNSPLHF,TGTGCCAGCAGGCCCGCCCTCAGCTCCTATAATTCACCCCTCCACTTT
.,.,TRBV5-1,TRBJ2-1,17,CASSLIRPRGQIDEQFF,TGCGCCAGCAGCTTGATTCGACCCCGTGGACAGATTGATGAGCAGTTCTTC
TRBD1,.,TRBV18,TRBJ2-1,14,CASSPGTGDRPQFF,TGTGCCAGCTCGCCTGGGACAGGGGATAGGCCGCAGTTCTTC
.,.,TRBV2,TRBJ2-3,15,CASSEPIWGTDTQYF,TGTGCCAGCAGTGAGCCCATTTGGGGCACAGATACGCAGTATTTT
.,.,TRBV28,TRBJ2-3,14,CASRLSGNTDTQYF,TGTGCCAGCCGCCTCAGCGGTAACACGGATACGCAGTATTTT
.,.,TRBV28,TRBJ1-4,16,CGAWGGGPTTNEKLFF,TGTGGTGCCTGGGGCGGGGGGCCTACAACTAATGAAAAACTGTTTTTT
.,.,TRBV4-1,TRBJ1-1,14,CASSPAGGFTEAFF,TGCGCCAGCAGCCCCGCTGGAGGCTTTACTGAAGCTTTCTTT
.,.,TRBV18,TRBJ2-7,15,CASSPYTEKSYEQYF,TGTGCCAGCTCACCATATACAGAAAAATCCTACGAGCAGTACTTC
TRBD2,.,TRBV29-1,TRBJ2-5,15,CSITGAGGREETQYF,TGCAGCATTACCGGAGCGGGAGGGCGCGAAGAGACCCAGTACTTC
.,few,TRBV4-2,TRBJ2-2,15,CASSQDTTPTGELFF,TGTGCCAGCAGCCAAGATACAACCCCAACCGGGGAGCTGTTTTTT
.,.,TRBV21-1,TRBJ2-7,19,CASSKAKWGTSGSSYEQYF,TGTGCCAGCAGCAAAGCTAAATGGGGGACTAGCGGGAGTTCCTACGAGCAGTACTTC
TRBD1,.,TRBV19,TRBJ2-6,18,CASSPRDRVDSGANVLTF,TGTGCCAGTAGTCCCCGGGACAGGGTCGACTCTGGGGCCAACGTCCTGACTTTC
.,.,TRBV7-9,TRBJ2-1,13,CASSLDRGNEQFF,TGTGCCAGCAGCTTAGACCGAGGCAATGAGCAGTTCTTC
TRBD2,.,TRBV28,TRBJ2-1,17,CASSPLMGLAGGNEQFF,TGTGCCAGCAGTCCCCTGATGGGACTAGCGGGAGGGAATGAGCAGTTCTTC
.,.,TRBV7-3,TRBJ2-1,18,CASSFLKYLLGSYNEQFF,TGTGCCAGCAGCTTTCTTAAGTACCTACTAGGATCCTACAATGAGCAGTTCTTC
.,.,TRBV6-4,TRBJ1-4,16,CATPGPPVPRGEKLFF,TGTGCCACCCCCGGACCCCCGGTCCCGAGGGGTGAAAAACTGTTTTTT
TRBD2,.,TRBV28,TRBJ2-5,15,CASHSSGRAPETQYF,TGTGCCAGCCACTCTAGCGGGAGGGCCCCGGAGACCCAGTACTTC
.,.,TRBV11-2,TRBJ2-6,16,CASSLMGALGANVLTF,TGTGCCAGCAGCTTAATGGGGGCGCTAGGGGCCAACGTCCTGACTTTC
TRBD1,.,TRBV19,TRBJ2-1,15,CASSIETGAYNEQFF,TGTGCCAGTAGTATTGAGACAGGGGCCTACAATGAGCAGTTCTTC
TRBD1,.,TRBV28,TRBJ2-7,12,CASSKGQAEQYF,TGTGCCAGCAGTAAAGGACAGGCCGAGCAGTACTTC
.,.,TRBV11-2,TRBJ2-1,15,CASSPLVRGANEQFF,TGTGCCAGCAGCCCCCTCGTCCGGGGAGCCAATGAGCAGTTCTTC
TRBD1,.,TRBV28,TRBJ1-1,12,CASSFRTGPSSF,TGTGCCAGCAGTTTTCGGACAGGACCCAGTAGCTTT
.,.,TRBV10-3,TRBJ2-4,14,CATGSALAKNIQYF,TGTGCCACGGGGAGCGCCCTAGCCAAAAACATTCAGTACTTC